This T cell receptor (beta chain) was identified in a study of blood T cell repertoires in COVID-19. About the research overall: From the United States, Italy and Spain came samples of acute and convalescent COVID-19. The analysed material was cDNA or gDNA that came from T cells, B-cell-depleted T cells, or PBMCs.

The CDR3 spans 13 residues. The V end was cut by 5 bases, the J end by 2 bases, with 10 bases between. Germline V gene lookup returns CDR1 LNHDA and CDR2 SQIVND (reference sequence). Sequencing was performed with immunoSEQ multiplex PCR; in TCRdb, only in-frame clones are kept and a portion is missing. Of more than 40,000 clones detected, 85% to 90% appear once; the ten largest clones hold roughly 13%. This TCR came from an elderly man with acute or convalescent COVID-19. Sequences were obtained from peripheral blood. The chain has TRBV19 and TRBJ2-7; D possibly corresponds to TRBD2 (7 bases). As DNA, the CDR3 is TGTGCCAGTAGTGGGGGGGCCACCTACGAGCAGTACTTC. Translating it yields CASSGGATYEQYF.